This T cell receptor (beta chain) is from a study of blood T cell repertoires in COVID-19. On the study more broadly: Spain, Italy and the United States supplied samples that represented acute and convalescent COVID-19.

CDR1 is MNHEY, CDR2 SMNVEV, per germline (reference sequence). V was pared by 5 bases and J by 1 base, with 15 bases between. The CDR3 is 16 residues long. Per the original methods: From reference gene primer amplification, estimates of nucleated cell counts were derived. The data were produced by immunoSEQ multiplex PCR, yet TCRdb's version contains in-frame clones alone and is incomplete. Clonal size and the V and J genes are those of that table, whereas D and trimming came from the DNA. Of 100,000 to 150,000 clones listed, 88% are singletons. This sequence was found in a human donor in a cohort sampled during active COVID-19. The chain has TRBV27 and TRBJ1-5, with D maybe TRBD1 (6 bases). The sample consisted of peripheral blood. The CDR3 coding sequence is TGTGCCAGCAGTCGCACAGGGACTAGGAGCAATCAGCCCCAGCATTTT. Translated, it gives CASSRTGTRSNQPQHF.